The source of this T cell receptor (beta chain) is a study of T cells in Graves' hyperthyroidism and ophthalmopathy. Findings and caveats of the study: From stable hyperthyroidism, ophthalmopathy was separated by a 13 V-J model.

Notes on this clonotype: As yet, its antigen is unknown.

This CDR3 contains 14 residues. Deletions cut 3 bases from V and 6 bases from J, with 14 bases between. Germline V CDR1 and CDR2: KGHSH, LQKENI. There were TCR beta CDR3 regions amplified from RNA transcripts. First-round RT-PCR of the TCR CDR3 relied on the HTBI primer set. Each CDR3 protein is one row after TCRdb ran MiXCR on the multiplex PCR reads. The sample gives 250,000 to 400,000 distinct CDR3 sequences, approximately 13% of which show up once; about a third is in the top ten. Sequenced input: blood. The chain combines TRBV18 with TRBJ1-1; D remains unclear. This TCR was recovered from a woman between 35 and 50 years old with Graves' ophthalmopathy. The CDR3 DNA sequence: TGTGCCAGCTCACCCAACACCAATGAGCCTGAAGCTTTCTTT. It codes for CASSPNTNEPEAFF. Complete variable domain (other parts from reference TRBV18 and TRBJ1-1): NAGVMQNPRHLVRRRGQEARLRCSPMKGHSHVYWYRQLPEEGLKFMVYLQKENIIDESGMPKERFSAEFPKEGPSILRIQQVVRGDSAAYFCASSPNTNEPEAFFGQGTRLTVV.